This TCR beta chain was sequenced for a study of STAT3 mutations in large granular lymphocyte leukemia. Study conclusions and caveats: In about 30% of the 18 patients, new TCR clonotypes emerged after therapy. Every T-cell large granular lymphocyte leukemia patient had at least one immunodominant TCR beta clonotype. In some patients, a small highly pathogenic clone possibly went undetected.

The germline V gene encodes CDR1 SGHDT and CDR2 YYEEEE. This CDR3 region has 14 residues. V was clipped by 4 bases and J by 4 bases; unmatched bases: 7. Points on this clone: Its antigen remains unidentified.

Repertoires were generated with immunoSEQ multiplex PCR, while TCRdb's copy carries only in-frame clones and drops some. The data contain some 37,000 clones, over 75% of them singletons. The clonotype comes from a human donor with T large granular lymphocyte leukemia. Some clones in this sample may be carry-over from other donors' samples. Sequenced material: PBMCs. This chain connects TRBV5-6 to TRBJ1-1, with 7 bases fitting TRBD1. CDR3 sequence: CASSPGGRFTEAFF. The CDR3 DNA follows: TGTGCCAGCAGCCCAGGGGGAAGGTTCACTGAAGCTTTCTTT.